These T cell receptor beta chains were read from a single sample in a study of cytomegalovirus exposure and HLA in healthy donors. Here immunoSEQ multiplex PCR was the method, and the copy in TCRdb shows in-frame clones only, minus some. The repertoire includes over 150,000 clones, just under 90% of them detected once, and 10% to 13% sits in the top ten. Sequencing used PBMCs. These TCRs come from a woman between 18 and 29 years old in good health and CMV-seropositive. The CDR3 runs from the conserved cysteine through the conserved F or W. The D gene is left open where the match is weak. The size of a clone is reported for some rows only, either as once, few or many, or as a class for expanded clones.

NA	TRBV11-2	few	TRBJ2-1	TGTGCCAGCACCATCAATCCTCTCAGTGAGCAGTTCTTC	CASTINPLSEQFF
NA	TRBV28	NA	TRBJ2-7	TGTGCCAGCAGTTCCCCTAACTACGAGCAGTACTTC	CASSSPNYEQYF
NA	TRBV19	NA	TRBJ2-7	TGTGCCAGTAGTATGGATCTTCCGCGGACATACGGCTTC	CASSMDLPRTYGF
TRBD2	TRBV7-9	NA	TRBJ2-2	TGTGCCAGCAGGACTAGCGACTACGCGAACACCGGGGAGCTGTTTTTT	CASRTSDYANTGELFF
NA	TRBV18	NA	TRBJ1-1	TGTGCCAGCTCACCCACGACAGCGAACACTGAAGCTTTCTTT	CASSPTTANTEAFF
TRBD1	TRBV5-1	NA	TRBJ1-4	TGCGCCAGCAGCTTGGTGGTGCCGGGACAGGGCGGTGAAAAACTGTTTTTT	CASSLVVPGQGGEKLFF
TRBD1	TRBV5-1	NA	TRBJ1-5	TGCGCCAGCAGCGAAGGGACAGGGGGTCAGCCCCAGCATTTT	CASSEGTGGQPQHF
TRBD1	TRBV9	NA	TRBJ2-6	TGTGCCAGCAGCGCCGGGACAGGGGTCGTTAAGGGCCGCTCTGGGGCCAACGTCCTGACTTTC	CASSAGTGVVKGRSGANVLTF
NA	TRBV5-1	NA	TRBJ1-4	TGCGCCAGCAGCTTGGAAGGACAGAGGGGTAATGAAAAACTGTTTTTT	CASSLEGQRGNEKLFF
TRBD1	TRBV6-1	once	TRBJ1-1	TGTGCCAGCAGAGACACAGGGGCCACTGAAGCTTTCTTT	CASRDTGATEAFF